This TCR beta chain was sequenced in a study of cytomegalovirus exposure and HLA in healthy donors. Study-wide points: In an earlier analysis, productive rearrangement rates for most beta V segments clustered near 87% or 30%. Clonal expansion was found to be greater in HLA-associated TCR beta chains than in equally common others in a later analysis. Rare TCR sequences predominated, though certain public TCRs were found in many donors.

PCR was performed using 60 Vbeta and 13 Jbeta primers. Method: immunoSEQ multiplex PCR; TCRdb's copy keeps in-frame clones and lacks some. The repertoire table contains fewer than 100,000 clones. Remarks on this clone: The antigen is not known.

The CDR3 runs 14 residues. V was cut by 3 bases and J by 3 bases, with 12 bases left in between. The germline V gene has CDR1 KGHSH and CDR2 LQKENI. This TCR derives from a woman aged 55-70 years in good health and CMV-seronegative. Sequencing was performed on PBMCs. The V gene is TRBV18, the J gene TRBJ2-7; D ambiguous. The CDR3 region has the DNA TGTGCCAGCTCACCCTCACACGTAAGCTACGAGCAGTACTTC. It encodes CASSPSHVSYEQYF.